Sequencing of this T cell receptor beta chain was carried out in a study of blood T cell repertoires in COVID-19. Whole-study context: The samples span acute and convalescent COVID-19 from the United States, Italy and Spain. PBMCs, B-cell-depleted T cells, or T cells provided the cDNA or gDNA that made up the material.

This CDR3 spans 14 amino acids. Germline values: CDR1 SEHNR, CDR2 FQNEAQ (reference sequence). V lost 5 bases and J lost 3, with 13 bases in between. Original analysis: The authors estimated nucleated cell counts from reference gene primer amplification. TCRdb's table, derived via immunoSEQ multiplex PCR, lists solely in-frame clones and lacks some. The V and J calls and clone size were taken over from that table, and D and trimming were inferred from the DNA. The repertoire holds about 250,000 clones, 65% to 85% seen once, with 4.4% in the top ten. The V gene is TRBV7-9, the J gene TRBJ1-2; D uncertain. The TCR comes from a man over 45 with active or convalescent COVID-19. What was sequenced was peripheral blood. This CDR3 is CASSHLILDYGYTF. As DNA, the CDR3 is TGTGCCAGCAGCCACCTAATTCTGGACTATGGCTACACCTTC.